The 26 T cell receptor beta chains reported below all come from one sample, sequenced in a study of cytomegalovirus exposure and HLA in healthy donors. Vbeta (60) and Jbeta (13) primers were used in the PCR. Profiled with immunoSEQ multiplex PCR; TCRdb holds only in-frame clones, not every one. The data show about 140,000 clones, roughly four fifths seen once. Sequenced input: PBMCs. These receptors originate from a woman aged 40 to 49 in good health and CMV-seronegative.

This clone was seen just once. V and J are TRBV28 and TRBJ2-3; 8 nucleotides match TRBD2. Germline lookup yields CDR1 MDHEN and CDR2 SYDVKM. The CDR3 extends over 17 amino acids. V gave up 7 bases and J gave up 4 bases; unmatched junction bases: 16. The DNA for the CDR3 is TGTGCCAGCATTCCTTTCTATTCTAGCGGGTTCCCAGATACGCAGTATTTT. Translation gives CASIPFYSSGFPDTQYF.

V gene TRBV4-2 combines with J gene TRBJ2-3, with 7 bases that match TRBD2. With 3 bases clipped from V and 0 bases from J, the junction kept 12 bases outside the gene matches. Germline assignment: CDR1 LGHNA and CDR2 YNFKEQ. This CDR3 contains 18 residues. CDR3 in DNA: TGTGCCAGCAGCCACCCTAGGGAGCTAGCGGTTAGCACAGATACGCAGTATTTT. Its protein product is CASSHPRELAVSTDTQYF.

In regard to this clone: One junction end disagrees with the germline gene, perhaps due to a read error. The CDR3 nucleotides are TGTGCCATCACTCAACCGGACTCTACCCATGAGCTCTTC. Amino acid sequence: CAITQPDSTHELF. This sequence joins TRBV10-3 and TRBJ2-1; a possible D gene is TRBD2 (5 bases). Germline CDR1 reads ENHRY; CDR2 reads SYGVKD. CDR3 length: 13 amino acids.

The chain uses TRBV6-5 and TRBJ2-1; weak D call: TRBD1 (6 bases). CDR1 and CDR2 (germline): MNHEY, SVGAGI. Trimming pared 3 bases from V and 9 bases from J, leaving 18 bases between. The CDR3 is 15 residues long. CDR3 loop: CASSYLPPRGAEQFF. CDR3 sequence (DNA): TGTGCCAGCAGTTATCTGCCCCCCAGGGGCGCTGAGCAGTTCTTC.

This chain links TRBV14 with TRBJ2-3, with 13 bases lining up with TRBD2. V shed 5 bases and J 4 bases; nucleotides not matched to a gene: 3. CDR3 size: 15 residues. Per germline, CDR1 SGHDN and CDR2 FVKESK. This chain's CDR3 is CASSWTSGSPDTQYF. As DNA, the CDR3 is TGTGCCAGCAGCTGGACTAGCGGGAGTCCAGATACGCAGTATTTT.

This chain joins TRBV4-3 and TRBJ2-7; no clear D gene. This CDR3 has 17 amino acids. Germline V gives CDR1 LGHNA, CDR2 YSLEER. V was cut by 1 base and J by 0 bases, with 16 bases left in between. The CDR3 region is CASSQVLFTKSSYEQYF. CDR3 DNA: TGCGCCAGCAGCCAAGTTCTCTTTACGAAGAGCTCCTACGAGCAGTACTTC.

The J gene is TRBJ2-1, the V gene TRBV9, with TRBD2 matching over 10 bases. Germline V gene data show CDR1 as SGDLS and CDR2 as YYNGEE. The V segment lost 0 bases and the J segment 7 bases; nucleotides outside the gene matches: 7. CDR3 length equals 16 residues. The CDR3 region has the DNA TGTGCCAGCAGCGTAGCTGGTGTAGCGGGAGGAAATGAGCAGTTCTTC. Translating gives CASSVAGVAGGNEQFF.

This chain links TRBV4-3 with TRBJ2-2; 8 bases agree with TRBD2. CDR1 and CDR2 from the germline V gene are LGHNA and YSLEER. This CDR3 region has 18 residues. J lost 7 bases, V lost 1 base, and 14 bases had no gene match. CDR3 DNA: TGCGCCAGCAGCCAAGGAGGAGCGGGAGTCTATAATTTCGGGGAGCTGTTTTTT. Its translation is CASSQGGAGVYNFGELFF.

The DNA for the CDR3 is TGTGCCAGCAGTTTCACTCGTGGAGAGACCCAGTACTTC. This translates into CASSFTRGETQYF. V gene TRBV28 combines with J gene TRBJ2-5; D gene ambiguous. Germline lookup yields CDR1 MDHEN and CDR2 SYDVKM. V dropped 3 bases and J dropped 4 bases, with 9 bases sitting between them. The CDR3 is 13 amino acids.

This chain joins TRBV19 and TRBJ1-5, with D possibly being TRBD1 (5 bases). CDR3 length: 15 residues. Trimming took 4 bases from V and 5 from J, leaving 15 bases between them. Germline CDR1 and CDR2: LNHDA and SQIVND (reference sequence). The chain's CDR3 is CASSKTGTRDQPQHF. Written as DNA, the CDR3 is TGTGCCAGTAGTAAGACCGGGACTAGGGATCAGCCCCAGCATTTT.

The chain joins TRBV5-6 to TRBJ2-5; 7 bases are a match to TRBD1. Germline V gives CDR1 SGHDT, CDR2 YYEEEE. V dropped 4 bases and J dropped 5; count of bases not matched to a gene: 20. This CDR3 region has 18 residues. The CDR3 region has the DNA TGTGCCAGCAGCCAGAAGGCGCAAGGGACAGACGTTCTGGAGACCCAGTACTTC. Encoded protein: CASSQKAQGTDVLETQYF.

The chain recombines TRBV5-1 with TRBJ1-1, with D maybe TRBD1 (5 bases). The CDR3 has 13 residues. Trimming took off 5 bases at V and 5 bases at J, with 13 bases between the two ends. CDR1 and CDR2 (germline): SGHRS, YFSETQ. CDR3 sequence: CASRVSGYTEAFF. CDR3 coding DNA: TGCGCCAGCAGAGTCTCAGGGTATACTGAAGCTTTCTTT.

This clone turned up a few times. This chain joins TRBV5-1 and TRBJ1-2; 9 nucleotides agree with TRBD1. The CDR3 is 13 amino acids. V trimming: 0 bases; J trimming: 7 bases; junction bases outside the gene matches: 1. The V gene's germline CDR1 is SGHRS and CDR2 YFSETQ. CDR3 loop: CASSLDRGPGYTF. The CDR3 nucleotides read TGCGCCAGCAGCTTGGACAGGGGGCCTGGCTACACCTTC.

The chain's CDR3 is CASAETSGNYEQYF. The CDR3 region has the DNA TGTGCCAGTGCCGAGACTAGCGGGAACTACGAGCAGTACTTC. The genes are TRBV19 and TRBJ2-7; 11 nucleotides agree with TRBD2. V shed 8 bases and J 3 bases; nucleotides not matched to a gene: 6. The CDR3 contains 14 residues. Germline lookup yields CDR1 LNHDA and CDR2 SQIVND (reference sequence).

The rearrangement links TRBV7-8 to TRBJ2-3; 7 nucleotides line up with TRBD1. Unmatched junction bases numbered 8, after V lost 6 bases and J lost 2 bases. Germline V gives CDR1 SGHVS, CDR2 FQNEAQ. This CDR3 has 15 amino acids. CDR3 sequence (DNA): TGTGCCAGCAGTTATCAGGGGGTCCCCACAGATACGCAGTATTTT. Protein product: CASSYQGVPTDTQYF. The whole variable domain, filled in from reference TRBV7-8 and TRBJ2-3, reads GAGVSQSPRYKVAKRGQDVALRCDPISGHVSLFWYQQALGQGPEFLTYFQNEAQLDKSGLPSDRFFAERPEGSVSTLKIQRTQQEDSAVYLCASSYQGVPTDTQYFGPGTRLTVL.

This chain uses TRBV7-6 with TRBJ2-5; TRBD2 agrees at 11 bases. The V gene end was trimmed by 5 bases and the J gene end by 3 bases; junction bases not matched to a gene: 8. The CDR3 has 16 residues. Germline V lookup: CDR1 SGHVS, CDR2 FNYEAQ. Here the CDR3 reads CASSLSGRAYKETQYF. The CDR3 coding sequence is TGTGCCAGCAGCCTTAGCGGGAGGGCCTATAAAGAGACCCAGTACTTC.

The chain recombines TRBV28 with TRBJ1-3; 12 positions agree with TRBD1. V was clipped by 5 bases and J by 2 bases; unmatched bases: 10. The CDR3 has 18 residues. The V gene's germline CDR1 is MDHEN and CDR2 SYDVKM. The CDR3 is CASSLPGTGGLAGNTIYF. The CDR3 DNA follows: TGTGCCAGCAGTCTTCCCGGGACAGGGGGCTTGGCTGGAAACACCATATATTTT.

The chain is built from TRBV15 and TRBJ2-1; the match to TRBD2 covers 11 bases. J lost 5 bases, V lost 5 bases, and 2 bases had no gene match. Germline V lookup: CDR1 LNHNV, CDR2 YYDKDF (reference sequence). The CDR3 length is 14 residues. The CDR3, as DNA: TGTGCCACCAGCCCGGGACTAGCGGACAATGAGCAGTTCTTC. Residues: CATSPGLADNEQFF.

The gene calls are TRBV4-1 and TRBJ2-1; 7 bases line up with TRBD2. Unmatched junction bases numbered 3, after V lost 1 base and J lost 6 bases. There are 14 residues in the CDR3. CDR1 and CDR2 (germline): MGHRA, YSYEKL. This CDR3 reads CASSQGWGGNEQFF. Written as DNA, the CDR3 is TGCGCCAGCAGCCAAGGGTGGGGGGGCAATGAGCAGTTCTTC.

The CDR3 coding sequence is TGTGCCAGCAGTCTCAGGTCTGTAGGCAATGAGCAGTTCTTC. This gives the protein CASSLRSVGNEQFF. J is TRBJ2-1 and V is TRBV7-2; unclear D gene. Between the trimmed V and J ends, which lost 6 bases and 6 bases, there was a span of 15 bases. This CDR3 region has 14 residues. Germline CDR1 is SGHTA and CDR2 is FQGNSA.

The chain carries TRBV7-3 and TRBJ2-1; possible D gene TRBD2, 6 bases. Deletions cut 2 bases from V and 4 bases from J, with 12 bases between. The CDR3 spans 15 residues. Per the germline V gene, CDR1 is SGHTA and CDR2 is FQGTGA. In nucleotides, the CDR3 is TGTGCCAGCAGCTTAGGCGGGGCGGATTACAATGAGCAGTTCTTC. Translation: CASSLGGADYNEQFF.

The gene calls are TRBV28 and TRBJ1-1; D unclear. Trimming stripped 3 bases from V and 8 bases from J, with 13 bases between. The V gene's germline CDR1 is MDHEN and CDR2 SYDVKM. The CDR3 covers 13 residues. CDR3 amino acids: CASSLNGAREAFF. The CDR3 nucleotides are TGTGCCAGCAGTTTGAACGGAGCTAGAGAAGCTTTCTTT.

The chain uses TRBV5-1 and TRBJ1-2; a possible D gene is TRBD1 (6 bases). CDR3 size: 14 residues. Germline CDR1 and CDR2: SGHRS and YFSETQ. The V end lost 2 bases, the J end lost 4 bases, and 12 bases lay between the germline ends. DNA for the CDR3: TGCGCCAGCAGCTTCGATACAGGGATCTATGGCTACACCTTC. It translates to CASSFDTGIYGYTF.

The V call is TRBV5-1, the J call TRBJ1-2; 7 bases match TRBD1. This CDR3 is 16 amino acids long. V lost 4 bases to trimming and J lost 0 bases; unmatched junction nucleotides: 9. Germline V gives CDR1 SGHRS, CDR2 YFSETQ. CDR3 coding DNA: TGCGCCAGCAGCGTTGGACAGGCAAGGGCTAACTATGGCTACACCTTC. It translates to CASSVGQARANYGYTF. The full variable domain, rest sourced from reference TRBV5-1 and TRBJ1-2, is KAGVTQTPRYLIKTRGQQVTLSCSPISGHRSVSWYQQTPGQGLQFLFEYFSETQRNKGNFPGRFSGRQFSNSRSEMNVSTLELGDSALYLCASSVGQARANYGYTFGSGTRLTVV.

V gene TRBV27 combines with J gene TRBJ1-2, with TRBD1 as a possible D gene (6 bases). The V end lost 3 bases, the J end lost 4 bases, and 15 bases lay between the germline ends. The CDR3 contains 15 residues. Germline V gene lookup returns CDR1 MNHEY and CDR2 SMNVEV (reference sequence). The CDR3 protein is CASSLVGQLAYGYTF. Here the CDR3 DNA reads TGTGCCAGCAGTTTGGTGGGACAACTGGCCTATGGCTACACCTTC.

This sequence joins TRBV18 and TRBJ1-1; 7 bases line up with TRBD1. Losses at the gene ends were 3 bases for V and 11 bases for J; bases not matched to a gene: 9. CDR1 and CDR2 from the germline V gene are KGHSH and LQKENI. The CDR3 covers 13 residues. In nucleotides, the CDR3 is TGTGCCAGCTCACCGCCTTCAACAGGGGACGCTTTCTTT. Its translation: CASSPPSTGDAFF.